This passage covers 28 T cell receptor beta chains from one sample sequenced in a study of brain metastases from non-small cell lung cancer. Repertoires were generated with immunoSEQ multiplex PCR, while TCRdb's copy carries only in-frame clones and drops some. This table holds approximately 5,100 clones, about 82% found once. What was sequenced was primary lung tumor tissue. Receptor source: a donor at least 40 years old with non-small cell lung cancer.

CDR3 residues: CASSLVTGGNNEQFF. CDR3 nucleotides: TGTGCCAGCAGCTTAGTGACAGGGGGGAACAATGAGCAGTTCTTC. The V and J genes are TRBV7-2 and TRBJ2-1; 9 nucleotides agree with TRBD1. Trimming cost V 1 base and J 5 bases; bases outside gene matches: 3. The CDR3 consists of 15 residues. The germline V gene encodes CDR1 SGHTA and CDR2 FQGNSA.

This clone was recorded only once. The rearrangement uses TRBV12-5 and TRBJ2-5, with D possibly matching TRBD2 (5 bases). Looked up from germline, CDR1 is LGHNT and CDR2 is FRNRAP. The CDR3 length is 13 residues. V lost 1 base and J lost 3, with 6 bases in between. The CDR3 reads CASGLDGEETQYF. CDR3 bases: TGTGCTAGTGGTTTGGACGGGGAAGAGACCCAGTACTTC.

CDR3 region: CASSWGPAASTDTQYF. As DNA, the CDR3 is TGTGCCAGCAGCTGGGGGCCAGCGGCCAGCACAGATACGCAGTATTTT. This chain uses TRBV5-6 with TRBJ2-3, with D possibly being TRBD1 (6 bases). The length of the CDR3 is 16 residues. Between the trimmed V and J ends, which lost 3 bases and 0 bases, there was a span of 14 bases. The germline V gene encodes CDR1 SGHDT and CDR2 YYEEEE.

The CDR3 region is CASSLPQYNEQFF. CDR3 coding DNA: TGTGCCAGCAGCTTACCCCAATACAATGAGCAGTTCTTC. The rearrangement joins TRBV7-2 to TRBJ2-1; no clear D gene. The CDR3 covers 13 residues. Trimming shortened V by 2 bases and J by 4 bases, and 6 bases separated the two germline ends. Germline CDR1 SGHTA, CDR2 FQGNSA. The full variable domain, its missing parts supplied by reference TRBV7-2 and TRBJ2-1, is GAGVSQSPSNKVTEKGKDVELRCDPISGHTALYWYRQSLGQGLEFLIYFQGNSAPDKSGLPSDRFSAERTGGSVSTLTIQRTQQEDSAVYLCASSLPQYNEQFFGPGTRLTVL.

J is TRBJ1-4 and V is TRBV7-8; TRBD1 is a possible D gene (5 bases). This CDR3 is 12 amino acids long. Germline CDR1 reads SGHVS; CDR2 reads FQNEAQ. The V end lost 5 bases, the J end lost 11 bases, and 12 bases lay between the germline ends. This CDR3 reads CASSLGTAKLFF. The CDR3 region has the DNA TGTGCCAGCAGCCTAGGGACTGCTAAACTGTTTTTT.

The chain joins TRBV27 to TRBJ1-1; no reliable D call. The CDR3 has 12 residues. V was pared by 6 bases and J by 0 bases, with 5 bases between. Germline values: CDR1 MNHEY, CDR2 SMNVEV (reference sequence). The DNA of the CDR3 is TGTGCCAGCAGCGGAGTGAACACTGAAGCTTTCTTT. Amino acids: CASSGVNTEAFF.

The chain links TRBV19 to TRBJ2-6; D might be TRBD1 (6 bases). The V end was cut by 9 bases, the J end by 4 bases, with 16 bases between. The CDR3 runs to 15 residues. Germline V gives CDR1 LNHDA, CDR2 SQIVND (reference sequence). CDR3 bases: TGTGCCAGCCTTCGATCTGGGGGCGGGGCCAACGTCCTGACTTTC. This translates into CASLRSGGGANVLTF.

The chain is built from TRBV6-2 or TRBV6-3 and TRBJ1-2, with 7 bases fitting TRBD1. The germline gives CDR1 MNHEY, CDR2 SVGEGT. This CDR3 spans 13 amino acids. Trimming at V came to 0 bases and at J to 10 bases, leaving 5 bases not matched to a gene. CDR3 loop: CASSYSRQGNYTF. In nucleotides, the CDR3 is TGTGCCAGCAGTTACTCGAGACAGGGAAACTACACCTTC.

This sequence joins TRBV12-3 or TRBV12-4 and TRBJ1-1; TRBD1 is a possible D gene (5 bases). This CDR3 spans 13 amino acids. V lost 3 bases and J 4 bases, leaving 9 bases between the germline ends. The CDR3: CASSLAQGTEAFF. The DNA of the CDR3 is TGTGCCAGCAGTTTGGCTCAGGGCACTGAAGCTTTCTTT.

The CDR3 sequence: CAWSGTYSSGANVLTF. The CDR3 DNA sequence: TGTGCCTGGAGTGGGACGTATAGCTCTGGGGCCAACGTCCTGACTTTC. The chain uses TRBV30 and TRBJ2-6, with no clear D. This CDR3 is 16 amino acids long. Looked up from germline, CDR1 is GTSNPN and CDR2 is SVGIG (reference sequence). V lost 1 base and J 0 bases, leaving 10 bases between the germline ends.

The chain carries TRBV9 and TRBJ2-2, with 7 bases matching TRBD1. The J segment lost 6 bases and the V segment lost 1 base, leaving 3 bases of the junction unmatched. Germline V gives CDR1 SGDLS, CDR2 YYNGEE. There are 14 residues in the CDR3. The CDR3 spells CASSVTQGPGELFF. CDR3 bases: TGTGCCAGCAGCGTAACACAGGGGCCCGGGGAGCTGTTTTTT.

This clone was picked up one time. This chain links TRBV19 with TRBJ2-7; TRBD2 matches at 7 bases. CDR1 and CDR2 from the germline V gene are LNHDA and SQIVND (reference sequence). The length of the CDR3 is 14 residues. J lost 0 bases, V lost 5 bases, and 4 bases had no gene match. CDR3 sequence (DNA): TGTGCCAGTAGTTCGACTAGCAGCTCCTACGAGCAGTACTTC. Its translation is CASSSTSSSYEQYF.

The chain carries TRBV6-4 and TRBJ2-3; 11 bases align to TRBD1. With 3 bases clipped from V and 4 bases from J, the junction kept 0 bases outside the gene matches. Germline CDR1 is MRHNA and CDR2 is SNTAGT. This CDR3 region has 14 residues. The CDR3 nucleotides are TGTGCCAGCAGTGAGGGACAGGGGGCAGATACGCAGTATTTT. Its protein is CASSEGQGADTQYF.

DNA of the CDR3: TGTGCCAGTCAAATTACGACAGGGTACACGCAGTATTTT. Translated: CASQITTGYTQYF. The chain uses TRBV19 and TRBJ2-3, with 7 positions matching TRBD1. V dropped 8 bases and J dropped 9; count of bases not matched to a gene: 11. From germline, CDR1 is LNHDA and CDR2 SQIVND (reference sequence). The length of the CDR3 is 13 residues.

The CDR3 bases are TGTGCCAGCAGCCCGGGCCGGGACAGGGGGCCCACCGAGCAGTACTTC. Translated, it gives CASSPGRDRGPTEQYF. V and J are TRBV7-9 and TRBJ2-7; 12 bases fit TRBD1. V shed 5 bases, J shed 6 bases, and the junction held 11 bases outside the gene matches. Germline-derived CDR1 and CDR2 are SEHNR and FQNEAQ (reference sequence). The CDR3 sequence is 16 residues long.

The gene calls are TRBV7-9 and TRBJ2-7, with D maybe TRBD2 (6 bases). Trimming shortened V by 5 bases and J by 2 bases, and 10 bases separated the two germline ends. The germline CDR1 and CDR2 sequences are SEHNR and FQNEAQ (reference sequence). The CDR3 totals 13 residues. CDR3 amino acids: CASSRDLPYEQYF. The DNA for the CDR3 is TGTGCCAGCAGCCGGGACTTGCCCTACGAGCAGTACTTC.

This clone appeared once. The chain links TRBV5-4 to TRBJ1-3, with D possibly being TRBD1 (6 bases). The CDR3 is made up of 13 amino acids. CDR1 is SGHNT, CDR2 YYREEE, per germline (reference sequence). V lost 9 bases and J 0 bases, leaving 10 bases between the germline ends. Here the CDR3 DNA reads TGTGCCACCGCGGACAGCTCTGGAAACACCATATATTTT. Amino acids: CATADSSGNTIYF.

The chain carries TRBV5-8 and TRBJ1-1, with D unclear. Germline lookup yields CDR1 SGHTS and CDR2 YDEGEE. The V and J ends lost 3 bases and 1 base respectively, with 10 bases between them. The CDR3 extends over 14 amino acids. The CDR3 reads CASSSATPNTEAFF. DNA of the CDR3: TGTGCCAGCAGCTCGGCTACGCCGAACACTGAAGCTTTCTTT. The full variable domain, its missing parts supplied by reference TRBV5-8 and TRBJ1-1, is EAGVTQSPTHLIKTRGQQATLRCSPISGHTSVYWYQQALGLGLQFLLWYDEGEERNRGNFPPRFSGRQFPNYSSELNVNALELEDSALYLCASSSATPNTEAFFGQGTRLTVV.

The CDR3 DNA follows: TGTGCCAGCAGCCAAGGGTCGGGGTCCTACAATGAGCAGTTCTTC. It yields the protein CASSQGSGSYNEQFF. The V call is TRBV3-1 (or the pseudogene TRBV3-2), the J call TRBJ2-1; a possible D gene is TRBD2 (5 bases). V shed 1 base and J shed 1 base, with 8 bases lying between them. The V gene's germline CDR1 is LGHDT and CDR2 YNNKEL (reference sequence). The CDR3 has 15 residues.

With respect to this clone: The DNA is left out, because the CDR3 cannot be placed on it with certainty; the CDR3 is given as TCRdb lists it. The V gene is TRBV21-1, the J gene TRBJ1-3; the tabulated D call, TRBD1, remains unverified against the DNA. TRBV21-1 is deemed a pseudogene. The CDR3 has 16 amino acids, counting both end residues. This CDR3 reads CASSPWTVGSGNIIYF.

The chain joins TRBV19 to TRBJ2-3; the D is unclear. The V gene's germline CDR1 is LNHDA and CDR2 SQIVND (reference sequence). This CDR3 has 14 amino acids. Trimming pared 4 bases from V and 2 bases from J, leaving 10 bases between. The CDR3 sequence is CASSNLGVTDTQYF. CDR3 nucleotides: TGTGCCAGTAGTAACCTTGGGGTCACAGATACGCAGTATTTT.

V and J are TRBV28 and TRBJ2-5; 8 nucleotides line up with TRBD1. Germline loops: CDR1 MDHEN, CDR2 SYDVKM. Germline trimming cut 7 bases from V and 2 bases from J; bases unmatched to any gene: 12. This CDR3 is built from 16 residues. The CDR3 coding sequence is TGTGCCAGCACTCCTTTGGGCAGGGGGCATCAAGAGACCCAGTACTTC. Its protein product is CASTPLGRGHQETQYF.

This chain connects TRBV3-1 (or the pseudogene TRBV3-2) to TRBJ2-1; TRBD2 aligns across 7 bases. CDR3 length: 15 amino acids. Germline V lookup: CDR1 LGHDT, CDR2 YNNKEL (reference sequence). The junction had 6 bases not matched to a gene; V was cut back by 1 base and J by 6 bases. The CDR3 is CASSQGGGSFNEQFF. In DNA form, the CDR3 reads TGTGCCAGCAGCCAAGGTGGCGGGAGTTTCAATGAGCAGTTCTTC.

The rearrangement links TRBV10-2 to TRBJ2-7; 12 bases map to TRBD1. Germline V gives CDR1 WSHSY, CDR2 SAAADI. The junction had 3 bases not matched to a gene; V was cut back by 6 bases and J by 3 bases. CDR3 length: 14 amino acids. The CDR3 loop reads CASRRDRGHYEQYF. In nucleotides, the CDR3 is TGCGCCAGCAGAAGGGACAGGGGGCACTACGAGCAGTACTTC.

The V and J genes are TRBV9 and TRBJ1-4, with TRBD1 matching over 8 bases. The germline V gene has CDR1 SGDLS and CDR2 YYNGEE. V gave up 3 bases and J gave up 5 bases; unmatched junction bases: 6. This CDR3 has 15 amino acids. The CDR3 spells CASSAQTGGNEKLFF. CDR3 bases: TGTGCCAGCAGCGCTCAAACAGGGGGAAATGAAAAACTGTTTTTT.

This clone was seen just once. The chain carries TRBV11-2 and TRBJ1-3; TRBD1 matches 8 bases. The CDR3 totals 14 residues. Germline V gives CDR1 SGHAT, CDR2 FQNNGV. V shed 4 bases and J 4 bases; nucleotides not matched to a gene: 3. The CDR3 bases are TGTGCCAGCAGCTGGACAGGGAACGGAAACACCATATATTTT. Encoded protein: CASSWTGNGNTIYF.

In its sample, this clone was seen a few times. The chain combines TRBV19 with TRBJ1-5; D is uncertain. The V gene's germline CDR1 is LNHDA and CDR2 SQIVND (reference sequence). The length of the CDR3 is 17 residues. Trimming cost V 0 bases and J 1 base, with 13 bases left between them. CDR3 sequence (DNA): TGTGCCAGTAGTATAGATCGAGGGAGTGGGAGCAATCAGCCCCAGCATTTT. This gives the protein CASSIDRGSGSNQPQHF.

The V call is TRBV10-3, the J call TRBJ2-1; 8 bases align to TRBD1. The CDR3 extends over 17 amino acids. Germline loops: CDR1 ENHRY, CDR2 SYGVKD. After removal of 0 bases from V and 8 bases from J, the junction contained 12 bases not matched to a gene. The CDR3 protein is CAISESRAGTGSDEQFF. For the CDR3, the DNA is TGTGCCATCAGTGAGTCCCGCGCTGGGACAGGCTCCGATGAGCAGTTCTTC.